Below, 11 T cell receptor beta chains from the same sample are listed, as sequenced in a study of blood T cells in healthy people across ages. Next came a second PCR, run for about 6 to 12 cycles, which used a sample-barcoded 5' primer along with a J-beta primer mix. TCRdb re-called the 5' RACE reads through MiXCR, storing one row per CDR3 protein. The data contain more than 650,000 distinct CDR3 sequences, less than 70% of them singletons. Sample: blood. The receptor set was obtained from a man older than 75 in good health.

The V and J genes are TRBV9 and TRBJ2-7; D may correspond to TRBD1 or TRBD2 (5 bases each). Trimming took off 2 bases at V and 2 bases at J, with 11 bases between the two ends. CDR3 length equals 14 residues. CDR1 is SGDLS, CDR2 YYNGEE, per germline. The CDR3 sequence: CASSVGGLAYEQYF. The DNA of the CDR3 is TGTGCCAGCAGCGTTGGGGGTCTTGCCTACGAGCAGTACTTC.

As concerns this clonotype: A single base separates this from a much larger clone, so it may be a read error. V usage is TRBV10-3 and J usage is TRBJ2-1, with 7 bases matching TRBD2. The end of the DNA fits TRBJ2-7 better, so the J call may be wrong. This CDR3 has 16 residues. Per germline, CDR1 ENHRY and CDR2 SYGVKD. CDR3: CAISDASGASYNEQYF. In DNA, the CDR3 is TGTGCCATCAGTGATGCCAGCGGGGCCTCCTACAATGAGCAGTACTTC.

The chain employs TRBV4-2 and TRBJ1-6; maybe TRBD1 (5 bases). CDR3 length equals 16 residues. In germline, CDR1 is LGHNA, CDR2 YNFKEQ. Trimming removed 4 bases from V and 10 bases from J, with 20 bases in between. CDR3 in amino acids: CASSPTTRTGVSPLHF. DNA for the CDR3: TGTGCCAGCAGCCCCACGACTAGAACGGGGGTCTCACCCCTCCACTTT.

This clonotype was seen only a few times. The chain employs TRBV9 and TRBJ2-6; tentatively, D is TRBD2 (5 bases). Germline V gene lookup returns CDR1 SGDLS and CDR2 YYNGEE. Trimming shortened V by 4 bases and J by 0 bases, and 11 bases separated the two germline ends. The CDR3 sequence is 16 residues long. CDR3 in DNA: TGTGCCAGCAGCACCCTTGGGAGCTCTGGGGCCAACGTCCTGACTTTC. Translation gives CASSTLGSSGANVLTF.

A word on this clonotype: At one boundary the junction diverges from the germline segment, which might be a read error. The chain's CDR3 is CVFGERANEQFF. DNA for the CDR3: TGTGTCTTCGGGGAAAGAGCTAATGAGCAGTTCTTC. The rearrangement joins TRBV29-1 to TRBJ2-1, with D possibly TRBD2 on 5 matching bases. From germline, CDR1 is SQVTM and CDR2 ANQGSEA. The CDR3 is 12 amino acids.

A few counts support this clonotype. The chain carries TRBV20-1 and TRBJ1-2; TRBD1 matches 10 bases. The trim removed 0 bases at V and 11 bases at J, leaving 9 bases unmatched. Germline V CDR1 and CDR2: DFQATT, SNEGSKA (reference sequence). CDR3 length: 14 amino acids. The CDR3 reads CSAREQGRQGAYTF. CDR3 DNA sequence: TGCAGTGCTAGAGAACAGGGCCGACAGGGGGCATACACCTTC.

This clonotype occurred a few times. This sequence joins TRBV3-1 and TRBJ2-7, with TRBD2 matching 9 bases. The J call may be mistaken, given a closer DNA end match to TRBJ2-5. The CDR3 consists of 17 residues. Per the germline V gene, CDR1 is LGHDT and CDR2 is YNNKEL (reference sequence). CDR3 in amino acids: CASSPGTSIGARETQYF. The CDR3 nucleotides read TGTGCCAGCAGCCCCGGGACTAGCATCGGTGCGAGAGAGACCCAGTACTTC.

The chain has TRBV7-6 and TRBJ2-1; 9 bases fit TRBD2. Germline CDR1 SGHVS, CDR2 FNYEAQ. The CDR3 loop spans 16 amino acids. J gave up 8 bases and V 1 base, and 9 bases lay outside the gene matches. DNA for the CDR3: TGTGCCAGCAGCTTAGTTGAAGGACTAGCGTTCGATGAGCAGTTCTTC. Protein sequence: CASSLVEGLAFDEQFF.

The gene calls are TRBV9 and TRBJ2-5; 13 nucleotides align to TRBD2. CDR3 length: 17 residues. CDR1 and CDR2 (germline): SGDLS, YYNGEE. J lost 1 base, V lost 0 bases, and 3 bases had no gene match. The CDR3, as DNA: TGTGCCAGCAGCGTAGAGGGACTAGCGGGATCCCAAGAGACCCAGTACTTC. It codes for CASSVEGLAGSQETQYF.

The chain recombines TRBV6-6 with TRBJ1-4; no clear D. The CDR3 runs to 15 residues. Germline loops: CDR1 MNHNY, CDR2 SVGAGI (reference sequence). The V and J ends lost 4 bases and 8 bases respectively, with 17 bases between them. CDR3 sequence (DNA): TGTGCCAGCAGTTCCCTGGGCAGTGGTAGAGAAAAACTGTTTTTT. Translating it yields CASSSLGSGREKLFF.

The V call is TRBV28, the J call TRBJ2-5, with 13 bases aligning to TRBD2. The CDR3 runs 16 residues. Germline-derived CDR1 and CDR2 are MDHEN and SYDVKM. Unmatched junction bases numbered 8, after V lost 9 bases and J lost 1 base. CDR3 bases: TGTGCCAGTAGGGAGGGACTAGCGGGAATCCAAGAGACCCAGTACTTC. Translating gives CASREGLAGIQETQYF.